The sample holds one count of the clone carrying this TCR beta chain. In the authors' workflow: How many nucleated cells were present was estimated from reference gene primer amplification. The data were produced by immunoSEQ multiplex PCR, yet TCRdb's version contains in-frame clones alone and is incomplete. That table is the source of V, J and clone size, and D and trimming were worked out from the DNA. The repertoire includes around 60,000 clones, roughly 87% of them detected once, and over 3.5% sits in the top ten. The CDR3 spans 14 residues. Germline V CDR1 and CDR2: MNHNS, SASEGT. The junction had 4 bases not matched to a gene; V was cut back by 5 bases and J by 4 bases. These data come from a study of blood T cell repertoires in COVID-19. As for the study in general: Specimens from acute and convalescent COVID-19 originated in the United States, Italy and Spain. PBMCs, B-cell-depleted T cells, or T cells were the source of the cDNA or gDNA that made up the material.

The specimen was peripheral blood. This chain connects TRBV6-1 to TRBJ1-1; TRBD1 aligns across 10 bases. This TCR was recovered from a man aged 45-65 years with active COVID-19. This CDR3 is CASSWDRGGTEAFF. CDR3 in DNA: TGTGCCAGCAGTTGGGACAGGGGAGGCACTGAAGCTTTCTTT.